The TCR beta chain described here comes from a study of shared clonotypes between healthy human individuals. The run depth of the assay was deep. Assay: immunoSEQ multiplex PCR; the TCRdb copy retains only in-frame clones and omits some. The sample yields about 1.9 million clones, about 93% seen once. CD45RO-negative cells were positively selected for CCR7, leaving out terminally differentiated effector memory CD45RA+ cells. The sequenced sample consisted of naive CD8+ T cells from PBMCs. The receptor's source is a young man in good health. Some clones in this sample may be carry-over from other donors' samples.

Here the CDR3 DNA reads TGTGCCAGCAGTGACCGTCCCGGGACCAATGAGCAGTTCTTC. Protein: CASSDRPGTNEQFF. The chain combines TRBV6-4 with TRBJ2-1, with D perhaps assigned TRBD1 or TRBD2 (5 bases each). CDR3 length: 14 residues. Germline V gene sequence: CDR1 MRHNA, CDR2 SNTAGT. Trimming left V 2 bases short and J 6 bases short, with 11 bases between.